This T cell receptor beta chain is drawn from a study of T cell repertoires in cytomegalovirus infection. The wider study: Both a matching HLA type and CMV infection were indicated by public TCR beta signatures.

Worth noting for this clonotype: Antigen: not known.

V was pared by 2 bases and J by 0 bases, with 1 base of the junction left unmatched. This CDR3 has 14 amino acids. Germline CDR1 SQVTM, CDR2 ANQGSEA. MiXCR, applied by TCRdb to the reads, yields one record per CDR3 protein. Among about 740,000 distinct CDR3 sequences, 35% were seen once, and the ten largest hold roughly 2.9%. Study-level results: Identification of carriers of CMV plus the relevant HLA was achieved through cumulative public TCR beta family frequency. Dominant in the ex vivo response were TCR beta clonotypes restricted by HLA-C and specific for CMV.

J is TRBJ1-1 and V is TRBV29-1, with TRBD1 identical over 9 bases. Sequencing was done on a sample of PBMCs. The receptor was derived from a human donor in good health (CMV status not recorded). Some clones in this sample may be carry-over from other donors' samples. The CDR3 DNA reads TGCAGCGTTGAAACAGGGGGCTTGAACACTGAAGCTTTCTTT. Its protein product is CSVETGGLNTEAFF.